This TCR beta chain came from a study of blood T cell repertoires in COVID-19. On the study more broadly: Italy, Spain and the United States were the sources of the convalescent and acute COVID-19 samples. The cDNA or gDNA used as material had been derived from T cells, B-cell-depleted T cells, or PBMCs.

Authors' data handling: Reference gene primer amplification in the assay estimated nucleated cell counts. Measured with immunoSEQ multiplex PCR; TCRdb has only the in-frame clones, and not every one. That table gives V, J and clone size, and the DNA gave D and trimming. Of about 430,000 clones in the sample, roughly 90% were seen once. Germline trimming cut 7 bases from V and 7 bases from J; bases unmatched to any gene: 11. The CDR3 length is 16 residues. Germline V CDR1 and CDR2: MDHEN, SYDVKM. Enrolled through a virtual design, the participants were between about 18 and 100 years of age and came from roughly 22 US areas.

The V gene is TRBV28, the J gene TRBJ1-5; 12 nucleotides line up with TRBD1. The sequencing input was PBMCs or T cells enriched from blood (not recorded which). The source is a woman aged 18-30 years who had been exposed to COVID-19. CDR3 DNA: TGTGCCAGCATGGAAGGGGACAGGGGGCTCTTGCAGCCCCAGCATTTT. This sequence encodes CASMEGDRGLLQPQHF.